This entry concerns a single T cell receptor (beta chain). With a much larger clone just one base away, this may be a read error. TCRdb ran MiXCR on the reads and lists one entry per CDR3 protein. Among about 490,000 distinct CDR3 sequences, about 10% were seen once, and the ten largest hold 10% to 13%. These data come from a study of T cell repertoires in cytomegalovirus infection. There are 16 residues in the CDR3. Per germline, CDR1 KGHDR and CDR2 SFDVKD. This TCR was recovered from a human donor in good health (CMV status not recorded). Some clones in this sample may be carry-over from other donors' samples. The chain links TRBV24-1 to TRBJ2-7; possibly TRBD2 for D (5 bases). The material sequenced was PBMCs. The CDR3 DNA reads as TGTGCCGCCAGTGATCCATCCGGGTCGCTCGGGGACGAGCAGTACTTC. Translated: CAASDPSGSLGDEQYF.